Sequencing of this TCR beta chain was carried out in a study of OX40 agonist ivuxolimab in advanced cancers. The overall study: Ivuxolimab, an agonist antibody against OX40 (CD134), was given to patients. Ivuxolimab, which patients received intravenously every 2 weeks, was dosed at 0.01 to 10 mg/kg.

Only in-frame clones appear in the TCRdb table, and some are missing; sequencing was by immunoSEQ multiplex PCR. The data contain 20,000 to 25,000 clones, roughly 72% of them seen just once; the ten biggest clones take up about a fifth. Study-wide findings and caveats: Among the least clonally expanded were partial responders at 0.1-3.0 mg/kg.

Patients were ineligible given autoimmune disease history or systemic immunosuppression. CDR3 length: 14 residues. CDR1 and CDR2 (germline): MDHEN, SYDVKM. On this clone itself: Its target is not known.

The TCR sequence derives from an adult with an advanced solid tumor such as melanoma, head and neck, liver or kidney cancer. The chain joins TRBV28 to TRBJ2-5, with 8 bases fitting TRBD1. The DNA end favors TRBJ2-7, so the J call may be wrong. The sample was CD4+ or CD8+ T cells sorted from blood, taken in a trial of the OX40 agonist ivuxolimab. In DNA form, the CDR3 reads TGTGCCAGCAGCCGACAGGGGTGGTCCTACGAGCAGTACTTC. This sequence encodes CASSRQGWSYEQYF.